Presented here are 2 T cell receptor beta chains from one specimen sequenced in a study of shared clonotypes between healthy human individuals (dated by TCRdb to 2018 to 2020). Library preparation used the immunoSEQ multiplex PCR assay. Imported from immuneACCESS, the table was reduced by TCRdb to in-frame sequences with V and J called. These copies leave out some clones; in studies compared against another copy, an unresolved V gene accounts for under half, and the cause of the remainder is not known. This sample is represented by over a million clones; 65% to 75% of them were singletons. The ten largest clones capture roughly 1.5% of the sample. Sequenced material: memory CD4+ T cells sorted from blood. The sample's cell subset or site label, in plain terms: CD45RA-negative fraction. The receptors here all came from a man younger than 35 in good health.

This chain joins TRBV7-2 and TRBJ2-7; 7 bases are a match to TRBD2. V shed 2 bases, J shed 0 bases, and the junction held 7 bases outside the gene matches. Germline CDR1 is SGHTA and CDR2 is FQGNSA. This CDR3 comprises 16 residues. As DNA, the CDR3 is TGTGCCAGCAGCTTACGTGGCGGGAGTTCCTCCTACGAGCAGTACTTC. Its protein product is CASSLRGGSSSYEQYF.

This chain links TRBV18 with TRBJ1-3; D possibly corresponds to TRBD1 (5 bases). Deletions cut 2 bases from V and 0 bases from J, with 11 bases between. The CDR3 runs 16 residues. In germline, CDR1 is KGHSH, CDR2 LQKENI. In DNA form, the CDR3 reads TGTGCCAGCTCACCAGGAACAGGCACCTCTGGAAACACCATATATTTT. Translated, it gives CASSPGTGTSGNTIYF.